These T cell receptor beta chains were read from a single sample in a study of blood T cell repertoires in COVID-19. The method was immunoSEQ multiplex PCR; TCRdb's version includes in-frame clones alone and lacks a portion of them. Of about 240,000 clones in the sample, around 83% were seen once. Sequencing was carried out using peripheral blood. The source is a woman over 75 with acute or convalescent COVID-19. Each CDR3 is given with its conserved first and last residue. The order of the fields is D gene, J gene, clone size, V gene, CDR3 DNA, CDR3 protein. A D gene is named only where the DNA matches it firmly. A clone size is listed for some rows: how often the clone was seen (once, few, many), or a class if it is expanded.

d_call: NA; j_call: TRBJ2-2; clone_size: NA; v_call: TRBV1; cdr3_nt: TGCACCAGCAGCCAACCCGACAGGGCGGCGACCGGGGAGCTGTTTTTT; cdr3_aa: CTSSQPDRAATGELFF
d_call: TRBD2; j_call: TRBJ2-1; clone_size: NA; v_call: TRBV5-1; cdr3_nt: TGCGCCAGCAGCCTGGGAGGGGAGCAGTTCTTC; cdr3_aa: CASSLGGEQFF
d_call: TRBD1; j_call: TRBJ1-6; clone_size: NA; v_call: TRBV5-1; cdr3_nt: TGCGCCAGCAGCTTGAGAGGGGGCGAGGTTCCCCTCCACTTT; cdr3_aa: CASSLRGGEVPLHF
d_call: TRBD2; j_call: TRBJ2-5; clone_size: NA; v_call: TRBV7-9; cdr3_nt: TGTGCCAGCAGCCCCGGGACTAGCGGGGGGGGCCCTAAAGAGACCCAGTACTTC; cdr3_aa: CASSPGTSGGGPKETQYF
d_call: NA; j_call: TRBJ2-2; clone_size: NA; v_call: TRBV7-3; cdr3_nt: TGTGCCAGCAGCCCCTACGCGAACACCGGGGAGCTGTTTTTT; cdr3_aa: CASSPYANTGELFF
d_call: TRBD1; j_call: TRBJ2-1; clone_size: NA; v_call: TRBV2; cdr3_nt: TGTGCCAGCAAGAGGGACAGGGGAGGGCACAATGAGCAGTTCTTC; cdr3_aa: CASKRDRGGHNEQFF
d_call: TRBD2; j_call: TRBJ2-5; clone_size: NA; v_call: TRBV9; cdr3_nt: TGTGCCAGCAGCGTAGTTCCAGCGGGGGGGCAAGAGACCCAGTACTTC; cdr3_aa: CASSVVPAGGQETQYF
d_call: NA; j_call: TRBJ2-2; clone_size: once; v_call: TRBV19; cdr3_nt: TGTGCCAGTACCCCCGCCGGGTTGCGGAACACCGGGGAGCTGTTTTTT; cdr3_aa: CASTPAGLRNTGELFF
d_call: TRBD2; j_call: TRBJ2-7; clone_size: NA; v_call: TRBV3-1/TRBV3-2; cdr3_nt: TGTGCCAGCAGCCCCTTAGCGGGGGGGCCGGGGGAGCAGTACTTC; cdr3_aa: CASSPLAGGPGEQYF
d_call: TRBD2; j_call: TRBJ2-1; clone_size: NA; v_call: TRBV29-1; cdr3_nt: TGCAGCGCCCCCCAGGATAGCGGGGGAAACTCTGAGCAGTTCTTC; cdr3_aa: CSAPQDSGGNSEQFF
d_call: TRBD1; j_call: TRBJ1-4; clone_size: NA; v_call: TRBV9; cdr3_nt: TGTGCCAGCAGCCCCGCAGGGGGCGGCCATGAAAAACTGTTTTTT; cdr3_aa: CASSPAGGGHEKLFF
d_call: TRBD1; j_call: TRBJ2-7; clone_size: once; v_call: TRBV25-1; cdr3_nt: TGTGCCAGCAGTGAAACAGGGGACGAGCAGTACTTC; cdr3_aa: CASSETGDEQYF
d_call: TRBD1; j_call: TRBJ1-6; clone_size: NA; v_call: TRBV28; cdr3_nt: TGTGCCAGCAGTACCCCGACAGGGGGCTATTCACCCCTCCACTTT; cdr3_aa: CASSTPTGGYSPLHF
d_call: NA; j_call: TRBJ2-3; clone_size: NA; v_call: TRBV29-1; cdr3_nt: TGCAGCGTTGAAACGTCTAGCCGAGATACGCAGTATTTT; cdr3_aa: CSVETSSRDTQYF
d_call: TRBD2; j_call: TRBJ2-2; clone_size: NA; v_call: TRBV7-2; cdr3_nt: TGTGCCAGCAGCCCGACTAGCGGGGGGCGGGGCGGGGAGCTGTTTTTT; cdr3_aa: CASSPTSGGRGGELFF
d_call: TRBD2; j_call: TRBJ2-7; clone_size: NA; v_call: TRBV2; cdr3_nt: TGTGCCAGCAGTTTGCGGGGGGGCCCCTACGAGCAGTACTTC; cdr3_aa: CASSLRGGPYEQYF
d_call: TRBD1; j_call: TRBJ2-2; clone_size: NA; v_call: TRBV24-1; cdr3_nt: TGTGCCACCAGTGCTCACCCTCCCGGACAGGGGGTTTCCGGGGAGCTGTTTTTT; cdr3_aa: CATSAHPPGQGVSGELFF
d_call: TRBD1; j_call: TRBJ1-2; clone_size: NA; v_call: TRBV12-3/TRBV12-4; cdr3_nt: TGTGCCAGCAGTTACCGGGACAGTGCTATTACCTTC; cdr3_aa: CASSYRDSAITF
d_call: TRBD2; j_call: TRBJ2-1; clone_size: NA; v_call: TRBV2; cdr3_nt: TGTGCCAGCAGTCCAACTACTAGCGGGGGTTACAATGAGCAGTTCTTC; cdr3_aa: CASSPTTSGGYNEQFF
d_call: TRBD1; j_call: TRBJ1-3; clone_size: NA; v_call: TRBV27; cdr3_nt: TGTGCCAGCAGCTCAAACATCCCCGGGACAGGGCCGATTCCTGGAAACACCATATATTTT; cdr3_aa: CASSSNIPGTGPIPGNTIYF
d_call: TRBD1; j_call: TRBJ1-6; clone_size: once; v_call: TRBV6-5; cdr3_nt: TGTGCCAGCAGTTACTGGCAGGGGGCTTCACCCCTCCACTTT; cdr3_aa: CASSYWQGASPLHF
d_call: NA; j_call: TRBJ1-2; clone_size: NA; v_call: TRBV7-8; cdr3_nt: TGTGCCAGCAGCTTTCGAAGCCCGTTTGCTAACTATGGCTACACCTTC; cdr3_aa: CASSFRSPFANYGYTF
d_call: TRBD1; j_call: TRBJ2-5; clone_size: NA; v_call: TRBV29-1; cdr3_nt: TGCAGCGTTGAAGATCAAGACAGGGGGAAGACCCAGTACTTC; cdr3_aa: CSVEDQDRGKTQYF
d_call: TRBD1; j_call: TRBJ1-2; clone_size: NA; v_call: TRBV5-4; cdr3_nt: TGTGCCAGCAGCTCTCGACAGGGCCCTAACTATGGCTACACCTTC; cdr3_aa: CASSSRQGPNYGYTF
d_call: TRBD2; j_call: TRBJ2-2; clone_size: NA; v_call: TRBV3-1/TRBV3-2; cdr3_nt: TGTGCCAGCAGCCAAGAACTAGCGGGGGTAAACGGGGAGCTGTTTTTT; cdr3_aa: CASSQELAGVNGELFF
d_call: TRBD1; j_call: TRBJ1-1; clone_size: few; v_call: TRBV18; cdr3_nt: TGTGCCAGCTCACGACAGGGTGTCGACACTGAAGCTTTCTTT; cdr3_aa: CASSRQGVDTEAFF
d_call: NA; j_call: TRBJ1-3; clone_size: NA; v_call: TRBV4-2; cdr3_nt: TGTGCCAGCAGCCAGAATCCACAGGGAGTGGTCTCTGGAAACACCATATATTTT; cdr3_aa: CASSQNPQGVVSGNTIYF
d_call: TRBD1; j_call: TRBJ2-3; clone_size: NA; v_call: TRBV6-1; cdr3_nt: TGTGCCAGCAGTGAAAGCGGACAGGGGCGAGCAGATACGCAGTATTTT; cdr3_aa: CASSESGQGRADTQYF
d_call: NA; j_call: TRBJ2-2; clone_size: NA; v_call: TRBV3-1/TRBV3-2; cdr3_nt: TGTGCCAGCAGCCAAGATCTGCGGGGGCGAGCCGGGGAGCTGTTTTTT; cdr3_aa: CASSQDLRGRAGELFF